The present T cell receptor (beta chain) was sequenced within a study of cytomegalovirus exposure and HLA in healthy donors. Across the whole study: Earlier, fewer than 140 million unique TCR beta sequences were recovered from around 200 million T cells by an analysis. Study-level points and caveats: The investigators catalogued 150 to 200 TCR beta chains as cytomegalovirus-associated.

Notes on this clone: The antigen is unknown.

This CDR3 spans 17 amino acids. Germline V gene sequence: CDR1 SGHKS, CDR2 YYEKEE (reference sequence). V dropped 7 bases and J dropped 8 bases, with 27 bases sitting between them. The PCR employed 60 Vbeta primers together with 13 Jbeta primers. Data came from immunoSEQ multiplex PCR; TCRdb stores just in-frame clones and leaves some out. The data include approximately 110,000 clones; the top ten clones carry under 3.5%. This chain links TRBV5-5 with TRBJ1-4, with D perhaps matching TRBD1 (6 bases). Material: PBMCs. The source of this sequence is a man aged 30 to 39 in good health and CMV-seronegative. The DNA of the CDR3 is TGTGCCAGCGGCCATTTTGTCGTAGGGGGGGAGGAGGAAAAACTGTTTTTT. It yields the protein CASGHFVVGGEEEKLFF.